A selection of T cell receptor beta chains follows, all from one sample in a study of CD8 T cells in ankylosing spondylitis. TCRdb analysed the 5' RACE reads with MiXCR anew, one entry per CDR3 protein. This sample has some 120,000 distinct CDR3 sequences, with approximately 15% found just once. Sequencing used blood, either unsorted or a sorted T cell fraction (not recorded which). All receptors come from a female donor with ankylosing spondylitis or in good health (not recorded which). Both conserved end residues are part of each CDR3. A D gene is named only where the DNA matches it firmly. A row's size may be missing; if present it is once, few, many or a size class.

cdr3_aa	cdr3_nt	d_call	clone_size	v_call	j_call
CASSPDRATYEQYF	TGTGCCAGCAGCCCCGACAGGGCGACCTACGAGCAGTACTTC	TRBD1	.	TRBV7-9	TRBJ2-7
CSVWDRVGKNIQYF	TGCAGTGTATGGGACAGGGTGGGCAAAAACATTCAGTACTTC	TRBD1	few	TRBV20-1	TRBJ2-4
CSVRNSYEQYF	TGCAGCGTCCGAAACTCCTACGAGCAGTACTTC	.	.	TRBV29-1	TRBJ2-7
CSATNIYEQYF	TGCAGTGCTACCAATATCTACGAGCAGTACTTC	.	many	TRBV20-1	TRBJ2-7
CASSLFRGNTEAFF	TGTGCCAGCAGTTTATTCAGGGGGAACACTGAAGCTTTCTTT	.	.	TRBV12-3/TRBV12-4	TRBJ1-1
CASSQPTEAQETQYF	TGCGCCAGCAGCCAACCGACAGAGGCCCAAGAGACCCAGTACTTC	.	few	TRBV4-1	TRBJ2-5
CASSLDQGTGFGYTF	TGTGCCAGCAGCTTAGATCAAGGGACAGGGTTCGGCTACACCTTC	TRBD1	.	TRBV11-2	TRBJ1-2
CASFWSGSLDTQYF	TGTGCCAGCTTTTGGAGCGGGAGCTTGGATACGCAGTATTTT	TRBD2	few	TRBV6-1	TRBJ2-3
CASSATGAGNTIYF	TGTGCCAGCAGTGCCACGGGGGCCGGAAACACCATATATTTT	.	many	TRBV12-3/TRBV12-4	TRBJ1-3
CASTPYVSNYGYTF	TGTGCCAGCACTCCTTATGTTTCTAACTATGGCTACACCTTC	.	few	TRBV28	TRBJ1-2
CASSLQGHEQFF	TGTGCCAGCAGCCTACAAGGCCATGAGCAGTTCTTC	.	many	TRBV3-1	TRBJ2-1
CSARVLSGTQYF	TGCAGTGCTAGAGTACTATCAGGGACCCAGTACTTC	.	few	TRBV20-1	TRBJ2-5
CASSRTSGGAGEQFF	TGTGCCAGCAGTCGGACTAGCGGGGGGGCCGGTGAGCAGTTCTTC	TRBD2	many	TRBV12-3/TRBV12-4	TRBJ2-1
CATSKDGDSTDTQYF	TGTGCCACCAGCAAGGACGGCGATAGCACAGATACGCAGTATTTT	.	many	TRBV15	TRBJ2-3
CASSLQQGANTGELFF	TGTGCCAGCAGCTTACAACAGGGGGCGAACACCGGGGAGCTGTTTTTT	TRBD1	few	TRBV7-6	TRBJ2-2
CASSLNRGTTATNEKLFF	TGTGCCAGCAGTTTAAATAGGGGAACGACGGCAACTAATGAAAAACTGTTTTTT	.	.	TRBV12-3/TRBV12-4	TRBJ1-4
CASSHVLLNEKLFF	TGTGCCAGCAGTCACGTTCTTCTGAATGAAAAACTGTTTTTT	.	few	TRBV12-3/TRBV12-4	TRBJ1-4
CASSRQTGGLRATGELFF	TGCGCCAGCAGCCGGCAGACAGGGGGCCTCCGGGCCACCGGGGAGCTGTTTTTT	TRBD1	few	TRBV5-1	TRBJ2-2
CSATSRDRGLVADTQYF	TGCAGTGCTACCTCCAGGGACAGGGGCTTGGTCGCAGATACGCAGTATTTT	TRBD1	many	TRBV20-1	TRBJ2-3
CASSTAPGSEETQYF	TGCGCCAGCAGCACCGCCCCAGGGTCCGAGGAGACCCAGTACTTC	.	few	TRBV5-1	TRBJ2-5
CASSPGQGINTIYF	TGTGCCAGCAGTCCGGGACAGGGGATTAACACCATATATTTT	TRBD1	many	TRBV9	TRBJ1-3
CSARGGPADTQYF	TGCAGTGCTAGAGGAGGGCCGGCAGATACGCAGTATTTT	.	many	TRBV20-1	TRBJ2-3
CAWTGVNSGNTIYF	TGTGCCTGGACTGGGGTAAACTCTGGAAACACCATATATTTT	.	.	TRBV30	TRBJ1-3
CASSSSRTSVNTGELFF	TGCGCCAGCAGCTCCTCCAGGACTAGCGTGAACACCGGGGAGCTGTTTTTT	TRBD2	few	TRBV5-1	TRBJ2-2
CSAGTGGNSPLHF	TGCAGTGCTGGGACAGGGGGTAATTCACCCCTCCACTTT	TRBD1	many	TRBV20-1	TRBJ1-6
CASAITTSGEQFF	TGTGCCAGCGCCATTACGACTAGCGGTGAGCAGTTCTTC	TRBD2	many	TRBV12-3/TRBV12-4	TRBJ2-1
CAIGTSGLNTDTQYF	TGTGCCATCGGGACTAGCGGGTTAAACACAGATACGCAGTATTTT	TRBD2	.	TRBV7-2	TRBJ2-3
CASSPRTGGRGTEAFF	TGTGCCAGTAGTCCACGGACAGGGGGCCGGGGCACTGAAGCTTTCTTT	TRBD1	few	TRBV19	TRBJ1-1
CASSKRQSTGELFF	TGTGCCAGCAGCAAGCGACAGTCCACCGGGGAGCTGTTTTTT	.	.	TRBV7-8	TRBJ2-2
CASSQEGGTGNTIYF	TGCGCCAGCAGCCAAGAGGGTGGGACTGGAAACACCATATATTTT	.	many	TRBV4-1	TRBJ1-3
CASIAGGNYNEQFF	TGCGCCAGCATCGCGGGGGGAAATTACAATGAGCAGTTCTTC	TRBD2	many	TRBV5-1	TRBJ2-1
CASSLGDTDTEAFF	TGTGCCAGTAGTTTAGGGGACACTGACACTGAAGCTTTCTTT	.	many	TRBV19	TRBJ1-1
CASLGQNTGELFF	TGTGCCAGCCTAGGACAGAACACCGGGGAGCTGTTTTTT	.	.	TRBV7-9	TRBJ2-2
CASSALAGGPEEQYF	TGTGCCAGCAGTGCTCTAGCGGGAGGGCCGGAAGAGCAGTACTTC	TRBD2	.	TRBV2	TRBJ2-7
CATSDHRYPSTDTQYF	TGTGCCACCAGTGACCACAGATATCCTAGCACAGATACGCAGTATTTT	.	many	TRBV24-1	TRBJ2-3
CSANGEVSLADTQYF	TGCAGCGCCAACGGGGAGGTTAGCCTCGCAGATACGCAGTATTTT	.	.	TRBV29-1	TRBJ2-3
CASSLDVTYNEQFF	TGTGCCAGCAGTTTAGACGTAACCTACAATGAGCAGTTCTTC	.	many	TRBV12-3/TRBV12-4	TRBJ2-1
CSAPTGSGPQETQYF	TGCAGTGCTCCTACGGGTAGCGGACCACAAGAGACCCAGTACTTC	.	few	TRBV20-1	TRBJ2-5
CASSQSKGRNTEAFF	TGCGCCAGCAGTCAATCTAAGGGTAGGAACACTGAAGCTTTCTTT	.	few	TRBV23-1	TRBJ1-1
CASSQVDSQLFF	TGTGCCAGCAGCCAGGTCGACAGTCAACTGTTTTTT	.	.	TRBV3-1	TRBJ1-4
CSATQGPGISNQPQHF	TGCAGTGCTACTCAGGGCCCAGGGATAAGCAATCAGCCCCAGCATTTT	.	few	TRBV20-1	TRBJ1-5
CASSPNPGGFQETQYF	TGTGCCAGCTCACCAAATCCCGGAGGTTTCCAAGAGACCCAGTACTTC	.	few	TRBV18	TRBJ2-5
CASSSLQGGSYNEQFF	TGTGCCAGCAGTTCATTACAGGGGGGGTCCTACAATGAGCAGTTCTTC	.	.	TRBV12-3/TRBV12-4	TRBJ2-1
CASSSRTDETQYF	TGTGCCAGCAGCTCCAGAACTGATGAGACCCAGTACTTC	.	many	TRBV11-3	TRBJ2-5
CASSRQDRAPYEQYF	TGCGCCAGCAGCCGCCAGGACAGGGCTCCATACGAGCAGTACTTC	TRBD1	many	TRBV4-1	TRBJ2-7
CASSFSSSSSYNEQFF	TGTGCCAGCAGTTTCTCTAGCTCCAGCTCCTACAATGAGCAGTTCTTC	.	many	TRBV12-3/TRBV12-4	TRBJ2-1
CASSPREALGYTF	TGTGCCAGCAGCCCGAGGGAGGCCCTTGGATACACCTTC	.	many	TRBV7-9	TRBJ1-2
CSARSYRDRLIGYGYTF	TGCAGTGCTAGATCATACCGGGACAGGTTAATCGGCTATGGCTACACCTTC	TRBD1	many	TRBV20-1	TRBJ1-2
CASSEEFDGYTF	TGCGCCAGCAGCGAGGAGTTCGATGGCTACACCTTC	.	few	TRBV5-1	TRBJ1-2
CASSFLGQETQYF	TGTGCCAGCAGCTTCCTCGGGCAAGAGACCCAGTACTTC	.	.	TRBV12-3/TRBV12-4	TRBJ2-5
CASSSSGAGYTF	TGTGCCAGCAGCTCTTCCGGTGCGGGCTACACCTTC	.	.	TRBV7-9	TRBJ1-2
CASSFGQTYEQYF	TGTGCCAGTAGTTTCGGACAGACCTACGAGCAGTACTTC	.	.	TRBV19	TRBJ2-7
CASSFQTNNSPLHF	TGTGCCAGCAGTTTCCAGACGAATAATTCACCCCTCCACTTT	.	many	TRBV12-3/TRBV12-4	TRBJ1-6